The 2 T cell receptor beta chains in this list originate from one sample, sequenced in a study of CD8+ T cells in alopecia areata. The treatment is: oral pan-JAK inhibitor, 5-10 mg twice daily. RNA was isolated and reverse transcribed to cDNA, the sequencing template. Method: immunoSEQ multiplex PCR; TCRdb's copy keeps in-frame clones and lacks some. The data contain about 190,000 clones, 55% to 70% of them singletons. Here the sequenced sample was CD4+ T cells sorted from blood, taken at week 4, from a patient treated with tofacitinib. Receptors were obtained from a human donor with alopecia areata.

In the case of this clone: Other DNA sequences of this sample code for an identical CDR3. V is TRBV29-1 and J is TRBJ2-5; a possible D gene is TRBD1 (5 bases). This CDR3 has 12 residues. Per germline, CDR1 SQVTM and CDR2 ANQGSEA. The germline V and J ends were trimmed by 4 bases and 2 bases, with 8 bases remaining between them. In DNA form, the CDR3 reads TGCAGCGTTGGGGCAGGGCAAGAGACCCAGTACTTC. This codes for CSVGAGQETQYF.

The chain employs TRBV5-1 and TRBJ2-5, with 9 bases fitting TRBD1. Unmatched junction bases numbered 12, after V lost 4 bases and J lost 5 bases. CDR3 length equals 16 residues. CDR1 and CDR2 from the germline V gene are SGHRS and YFSETQ. The CDR3, as DNA: TGCGCCAGCAGCCCCGGGACAGGGAACCTTTGGGAGACCCAGTACTTC. This encodes CASSPGTGNLWETQYF.